In this sample, the clone carrying this T cell receptor beta chain turned up a few times. What it recognizes is unknown. The data derive from a study of Ad26.COV2.S vaccination and SARS-CoV-2 variants. Findings and caveats of the study: Substantial response breadth was reportedly seen for spike-specific CD8+ and CD4+ T cells after vaccination.

The treatment denotes: some 20 received Ad26.COV2.S at low or high dose, single or two shots; roughly five received placebo; per-sample allocation not given. Sampling happened 63 days after the first vaccine or placebo injection. The method was immunoSEQ multiplex PCR; TCRdb's version includes in-frame clones alone and lacks a portion of them. The sample lists 290,000 or so clones, around 87% occurring once. The V end was cut by 4 bases, the J end by 6 bases, with 13 bases between. The CDR3 spans 13 residues. Germline V gene data show CDR1 as MNHEY and CDR2 as SVGAGI. The sample in question was peripheral blood, obtained in a trial of Ad26.COV2.S vaccine versus placebo. The sequence came from a person between 18 and 59 years old who received the Ad26.COV2.S COVID-19 vaccine or a placebo. The gene calls are TRBV6-5 and TRBJ2-7; unclear D gene. DNA for the CDR3: TGTGCCAGCAGTTGGAGTAGATTCTCCGAGCAGTACTTC. It specifies CASSWSRFSEQYF.